The sample holds a few counts of the clone carrying this T cell receptor (delta chain). A much larger clone differs by one base, so this may be a read error. This sample is drawn from a study of gamma-delta T cells after stem cell transplantation. TCRdb reanalysed the RT-PCR reads via CATT. The data contain about 1,700 delta-chain clones, about 15% of them singletons. Germline CDR1 reads TSWWSYY; CDR2 reads QGS. The CDR3 consists of 23 residues. The sequenced sample was gamma-delta T cells. This TCR was recovered from a human donor. It is not recorded whose cells these are; they may come from a transplant donor. V gene TRDV1 combines with J gene TRDJ1; 13 bases fit TRDD3. DNA for the CDR3: TGTGCTCTTAGGGAACCTTCCCGGTCCTTAAACTCCAACACCTACTGGGGGATACGGGGACTCATCTTT. As protein: CALREPSRSLNSNTYWGIRGLIF.